The rows below give T cell receptor beta chains drawn from one sample of a study of OX40 agonist ivuxolimab in advanced cancers. Produced via immunoSEQ multiplex PCR; TCRdb's table is partial and in-frame only. This table has approximately 94,000 clones, 92% appearing once. Sequencing was performed on CD4+ or CD8+ T cells sorted from blood, taken in a trial of the OX40 agonist ivuxolimab. All receptors come from an adult with an advanced solid tumor such as melanoma, head and neck, liver or kidney cancer. Each CDR3 is given with its conserved first and last residue. A D gene is named only where the DNA matches it firmly. Some rows have no size entry. The others give once, few or many, or a class for an expanded clone.

cdr3_length,clone_size,v_call,d_call,j_call,cdr3_aa,cdr3_nt
14,-,TRBV9,TRBD1,TRBJ1-2,CASSTENRGDGYTF,TGTGCCAGCAGCACCGAAAACAGGGGAGATGGCTACACCTTC
14,-,TRBV4-1,TRBD1,TRBJ2-1,CASSQIDRGDEQFF,TGCGCCAGCAGCCAAATCGACAGGGGCGATGAGCAGTTCTTC
14,-,TRBV29-1,TRBD2,TRBJ2-1,CSVGSGGPYNEQFF,TGCAGCGTGGGAAGCGGGGGGCCTTACAATGAGCAGTTCTTC
11,-,TRBV29-1,-,TRBJ1-1,CSVEIYTEAFF,TGCAGCGTTGAAATCTACACTGAAGCTTTCTTT
13,-,TRBV4-1,-,TRBJ1-3,CASSQVDGNTIYF,TGCGCCAGCAGCCAAGTAGATGGAAACACCATATATTTT
13,-,TRBV27,TRBD1,TRBJ2-1,CASSPGTGNEQFF,TGTGCCAGCAGTCCCGGGACAGGGAATGAGCAGTTCTTC
15,-,TRBV4-1,TRBD1,TRBJ1-4,CASSRLGTDNEKLFF,TGCGCCAGCAGCCGATTAGGGACAGATAATGAAAAACTGTTTTTT
12,-,TRBV5-6,TRBD1,TRBJ2-7,CASSSTGAEQYF,TGTGCCAGCAGCTCAACAGGGGCCGAGCAGTACTTC
15,-,TRBV28,TRBD2,TRBJ2-7,CASSYTAGGAYEQYF,TGTGCCAGCAGTTACACAGCGGGGGGGGCCTACGAGCAGTACTTC
13,-,TRBV4-2,-,TRBJ1-2,CASSQEGSYGYTF,TGTGCCAGCAGCCAAGAAGGGAGCTATGGCTACACCTTC
16,-,TRBV5-1,TRBD2,TRBJ2-3,CASSLFDSGAADTQYF,TGCGCCAGCAGCTTGTTTGATAGCGGGGCCGCAGATACGCAGTATTTT
14,once,TRBV10-2,-,TRBJ2-4,CASSGEGGGSIQYF,TGCGCCAGCAGTGGCGAAGGGGGGGGAAGCATTCAGTACTTC
15,-,TRBV7-8,-,TRBJ2-4,CASSHLEGMENIQYF,TGTGCCAGCAGCCATTTAGAGGGTATGGAAAACATTCAGTACTTC
14,-,TRBV7-8,-,TRBJ2-7,CASSYLAGGSEQYF,TGTGCCAGCAGCTACCTGGCAGGGGGGTCTGAGCAGTACTTC
12,-,TRBV5-6,-,TRBJ2-7,CASSSLSYEQYF,TGTGCCAGCAGCTCATTAAGCTACGAGCAGTACTTC
18,-,TRBV7-2,TRBD2,TRBJ2-1,CASSHTPRTSGPYNEQFF,TGTGCCAGCAGCCATACACCACGGACTAGCGGACCCTACAATGAGCAGTTCTTC
13,-,TRBV6-5,-,TRBJ1-1,CASSYVINTEAFF,TGTGCCAGCAGTTACGTGATAAACACTGAAGCTTTCTTT
16,once,TRBV4-1,TRBD2,TRBJ2-2,CASSPVAGGYTGELFF,TGCGCCAGCAGCCCCGTAGCGGGAGGGTACACCGGGGAGCTGTTTTTT
14,-,TRBV5-4,-,TRBJ1-1,CASSLDIGITEAFF,TGTGCCAGCAGCCTGGACATCGGGATCACTGAAGCTTTCTTT
15,once,TRBV4-1,TRBD2,TRBJ2-1,CASSQVTSGKNEQFF,TGCGCCAGCAGCCAGGTGACTAGCGGGAAAAATGAGCAGTTCTTC
13,-,TRBV11-2,-,TRBJ1-1,CASSSFREPEAFF,TGTGCCAGCAGCTCCTTCCGGGAGCCTGAAGCTTTCTTT
14,-,TRBV7-8,-,TRBJ2-7,CASSFGWDAYEQYF,TGTGCCAGCAGCTTCGGCTGGGACGCCTACGAGCAGTACTTC
16,-,TRBV10-2,TRBD2,TRBJ2-1,CASSVQREAPYNEQFF,TGCGCCAGCAGTGTCCAGCGGGAGGCTCCCTACAATGAGCAGTTCTTC
14,-,TRBV19,-,TRBJ2-7,CASSLTFGHYEQYF,TGTGCCAGTAGTCTGACCTTTGGCCACTACGAGCAGTACTTC
16,-,TRBV9,-,TRBJ2-5,CASSAPEGIGQETQYF,TGTGCCAGCAGCGCCCCAGAGGGGATAGGGCAAGAGACCCAGTACTTC
13,-,TRBV21-1,-,TRBJ2-7,CASKDSFSYEQYF,TGTGCCAGCAAAGACAGCTTCTCCTACGAGCAGTACTTC
14,-,TRBV9,-,TRBJ2-1,CASSAPNSYNEQFF,TGTGCCAGCAGTGCCCCGAACTCATACAATGAGCAGTTCTTC
12,-,TRBV7-8,-,TRBJ2-5,CASAEYQETQYF,TGTGCCAGCGCGGAGTACCAAGAGACCCAGTACTTC
14,-,TRBV6-1,-,TRBJ1-6,CASSDTVFSSPLHF,TGTGCCAGCAGTGACACAGTCTTTAGTTCACCCCTCCACTTT
16,-,TRBV13,-,TRBJ2-1,CASSLPSREKVSEQFF,TGTGCCAGCAGCTTACCCTCGAGGGAGAAGGTTAGTGAGCAGTTCTTC
13,once,TRBV11-2,-,TRBJ1-2,CASNSGSYYGYTF,TGTGCCAGCAATTCCGGGTCGTACTATGGCTACACCTTC
15,-,TRBV27,-,TRBJ1-2,CASSFSGGANYGYTF,TGTGCCAGCAGTTTCTCCGGGGGAGCTAACTATGGCTACACCTTC
15,-,TRBV4-2,-,TRBJ1-2,CASSHLQTDRYGYTF,TGTGCCAGCAGCCACCTTCAGACGGACCGCTATGGCTACACCTTC
14,few,TRBV7-9,-,TRBJ1-1,CASSLVLEDTEAFF,TGTGCCAGCAGCTTAGTGTTAGAGGACACTGAAGCTTTCTTT
13,-,TRBV4-1,-,TRBJ1-1,CASSQERGGRAFF,TGCGCCAGCAGCCAAGAACGCGGGGGACGTGCTTTCTTT
15,-,TRBV6-1,-,TRBJ1-6,CASSNRQALLSPLHF,TGTGCCAGCAGCAACCGACAGGCTTTGTTGTCACCCCTCCACTTT
10,-,TRBV28,-,TRBJ1-1,CASSSLSAFF,TGTGCCAGCAGTTCCCTGAGTGCTTTCTTT
17,-,TRBV7-7,-,TRBJ2-2,CASSFSIGTGEAGELFF,TGTGCCAGCAGCTTCTCTATTGGGACCGGCGAAGCCGGGGAGCTGTTTTTT
13,-,TRBV27,-,TRBJ1-5,CASKRTYNQPQHF,TGTGCCAGCAAACGGACCTACAATCAGCCCCAGCATTTT
19,-,TRBV19,TRBD2,TRBJ2-2,CASSTYSGLAGLDTGELFF,TGTGCCAGTAGTACTTATTCGGGACTAGCGGGATTGGACACCGGGGAGCTGTTTTTT